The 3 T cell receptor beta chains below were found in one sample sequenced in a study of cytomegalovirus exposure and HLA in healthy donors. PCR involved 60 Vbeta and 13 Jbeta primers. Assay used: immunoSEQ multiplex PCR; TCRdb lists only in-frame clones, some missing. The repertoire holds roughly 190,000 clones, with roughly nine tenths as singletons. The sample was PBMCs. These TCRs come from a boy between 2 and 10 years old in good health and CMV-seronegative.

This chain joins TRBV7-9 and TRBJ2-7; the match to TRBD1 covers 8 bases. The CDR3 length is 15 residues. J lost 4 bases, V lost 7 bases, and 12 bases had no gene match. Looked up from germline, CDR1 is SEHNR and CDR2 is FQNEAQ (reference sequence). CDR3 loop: CASTPPGGEGYEQYF. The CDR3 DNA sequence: TGTGCCAGCACCCCTCCAGGGGGCGAGGGATACGAGCAGTACTTC.

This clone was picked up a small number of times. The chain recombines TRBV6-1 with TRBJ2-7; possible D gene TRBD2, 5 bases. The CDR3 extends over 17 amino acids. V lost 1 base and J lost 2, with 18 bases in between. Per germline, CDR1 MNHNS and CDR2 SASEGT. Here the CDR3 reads CASSEVIASTIPYEQYF. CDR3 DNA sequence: TGTGCCAGCAGTGAAGTAATCGCTAGCACAATACCCTACGAGCAGTACTTC.

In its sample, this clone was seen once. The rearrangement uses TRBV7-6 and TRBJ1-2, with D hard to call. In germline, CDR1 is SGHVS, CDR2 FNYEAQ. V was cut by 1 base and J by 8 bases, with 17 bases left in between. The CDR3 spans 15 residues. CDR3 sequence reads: CASSLGAGNEGGYTF. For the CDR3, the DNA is TGTGCCAGCAGCTTAGGGGCCGGTAACGAGGGAGGCTACACCTTC.